This T cell receptor beta chain was retrieved from a study of cytomegalovirus exposure and HLA in healthy donors. Study-level findings and limits: High specificity and sensitivity for cytomegalovirus status were reported for the classifier. What a later analysis showed was that several of the most significant clusters appeared linked to common viral pathogens. In a later analysis, the majority of CMV-associated beta chains seemingly showed HLA restriction. The likely origin of a cluster of highly shared sequence variants was a sequencing artifact.

This clone was counted only a few times. Its antigen is not known. Germline V gene sequence: CDR1 SGHRS, CDR2 YFSETQ. The V gene lost 4 bases and the J gene lost 0 bases, with 6 bases spanning the gap. This CDR3 has 13 amino acids. PCR used 60 Vbeta primers and 13 Jbeta primers. Data came from immunoSEQ multiplex PCR; TCRdb stores just in-frame clones and leaves some out. The sample yields 250,000 to 350,000 clones, roughly two thirds seen once. This sequence originates from a female donor in good health and CMV-seronegative. The sequenced sample was PBMCs. The rearrangement uses TRBV5-1 and TRBJ2-3; D ambiguous. CDR3 sequence: CASSLSSTDTQYF. The CDR3 nucleotides are TGCGCCAGCAGCCTAAGTAGCACAGATACGCAGTATTTT.